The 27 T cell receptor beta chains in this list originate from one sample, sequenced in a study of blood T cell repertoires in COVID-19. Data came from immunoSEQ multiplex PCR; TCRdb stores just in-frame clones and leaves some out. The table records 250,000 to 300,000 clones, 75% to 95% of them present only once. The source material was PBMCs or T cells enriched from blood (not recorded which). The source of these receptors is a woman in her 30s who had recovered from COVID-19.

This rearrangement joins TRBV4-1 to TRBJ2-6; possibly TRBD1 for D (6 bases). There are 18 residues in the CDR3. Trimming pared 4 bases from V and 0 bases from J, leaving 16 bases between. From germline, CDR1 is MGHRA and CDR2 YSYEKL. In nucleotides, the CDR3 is TGCGCCAGCAGCCCTCGTGGGGGCCTAAGCTCTGGGGCCAACGTCCTGACTTTC. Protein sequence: CASSPRGGLSSGANVLTF.

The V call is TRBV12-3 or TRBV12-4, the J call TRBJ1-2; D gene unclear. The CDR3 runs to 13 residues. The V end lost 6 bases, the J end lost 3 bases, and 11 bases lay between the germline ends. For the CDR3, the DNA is TGTGCCAGCAGCCCCCAGGAACACTATGGCTACACCTTC. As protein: CASSPQEHYGYTF.

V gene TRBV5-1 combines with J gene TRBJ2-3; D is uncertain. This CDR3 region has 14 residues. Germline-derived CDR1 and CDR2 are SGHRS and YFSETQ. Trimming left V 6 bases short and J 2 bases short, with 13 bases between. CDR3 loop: CASTLNTLTDTQYF. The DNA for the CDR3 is TGCGCCAGCACCCTAAATACCCTCACAGATACGCAGTATTTT.

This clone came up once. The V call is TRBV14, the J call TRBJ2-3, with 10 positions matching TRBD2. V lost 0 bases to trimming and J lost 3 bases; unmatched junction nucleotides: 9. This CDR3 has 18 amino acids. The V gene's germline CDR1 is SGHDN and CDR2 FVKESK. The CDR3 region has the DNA TGTGCCAGCAGCCAAGATTTATTAGCGGGAGGTGGAACAGATACGCAGTATTTT. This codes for CASSQDLLAGGGTDTQYF.

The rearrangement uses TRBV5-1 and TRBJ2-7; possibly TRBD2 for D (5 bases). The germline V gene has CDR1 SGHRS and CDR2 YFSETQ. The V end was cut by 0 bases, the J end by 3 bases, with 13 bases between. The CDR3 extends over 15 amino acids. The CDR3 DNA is TGCGCCAGCAGCTTGGTTTCGGGATCGAACTACGAGCAGTACTTC. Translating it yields CASSLVSGSNYEQYF.

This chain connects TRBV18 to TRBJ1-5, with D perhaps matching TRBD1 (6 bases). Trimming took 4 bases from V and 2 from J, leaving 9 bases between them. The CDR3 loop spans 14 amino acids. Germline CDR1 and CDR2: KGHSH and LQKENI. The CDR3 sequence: CASSRRQGNQPQHF. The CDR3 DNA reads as TGTGCCAGCTCACGTAGACAGGGCAATCAGCCCCAGCATTTT.

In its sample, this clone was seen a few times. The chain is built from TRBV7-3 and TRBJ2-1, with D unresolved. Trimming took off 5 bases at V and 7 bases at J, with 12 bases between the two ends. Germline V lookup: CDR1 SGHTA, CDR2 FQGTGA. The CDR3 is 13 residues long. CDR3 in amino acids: CASSTLLENEQFF. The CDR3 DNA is TGTGCCAGCAGCACCCTCCTAGAGAATGAGCAGTTCTTC. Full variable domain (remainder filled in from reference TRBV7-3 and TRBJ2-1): GAGVSQTPSNKVTEKGKYVELRCDPISGHTALYWYRQSLGQGPEFLIYFQGTGAADDSGLPNDRFFAVRPEGSVSTLKIQRTERGDSAVYLCASSTLLENEQFFGPGTRLTVL.

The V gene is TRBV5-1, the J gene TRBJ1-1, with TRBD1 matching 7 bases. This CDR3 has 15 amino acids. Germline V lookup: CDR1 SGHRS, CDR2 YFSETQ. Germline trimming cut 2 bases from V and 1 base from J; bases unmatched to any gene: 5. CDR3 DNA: TGCGCCAGCAGCTTTGGGGACAGTCGGAACACTGAAGCTTTCTTT. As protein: CASSFGDSRNTEAFF.

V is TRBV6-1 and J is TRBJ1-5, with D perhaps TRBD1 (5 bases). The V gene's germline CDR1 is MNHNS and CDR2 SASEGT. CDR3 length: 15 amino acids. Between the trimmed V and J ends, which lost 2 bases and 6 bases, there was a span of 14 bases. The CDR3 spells CASSERGLMLQPQHF. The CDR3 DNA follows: TGTGCCAGCAGTGAAAGGGGATTAATGCTTCAGCCCCAGCATTTT.

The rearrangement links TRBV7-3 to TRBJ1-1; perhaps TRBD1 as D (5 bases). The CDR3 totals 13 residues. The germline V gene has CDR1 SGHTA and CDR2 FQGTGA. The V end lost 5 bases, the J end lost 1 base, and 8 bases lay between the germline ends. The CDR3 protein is CASSLQENTEAFF. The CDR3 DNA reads TGTGCCAGCAGCCTACAGGAGAACACTGAAGCTTTCTTT. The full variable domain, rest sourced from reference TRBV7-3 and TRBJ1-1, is GAGVSQTPSNKVTEKGKYVELRCDPISGHTALYWYRQSLGQGPEFLIYFQGTGAADDSGLPNDRFFAVRPEGSVSTLKIQRTERGDSAVYLCASSLQENTEAFFGQGTRLTVV.

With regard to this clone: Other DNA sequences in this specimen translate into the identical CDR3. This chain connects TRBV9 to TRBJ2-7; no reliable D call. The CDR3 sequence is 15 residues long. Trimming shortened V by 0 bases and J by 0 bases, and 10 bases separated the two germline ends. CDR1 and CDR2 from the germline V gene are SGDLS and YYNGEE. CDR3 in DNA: TGTGCCAGCAGCGTAGGGGCAGTGAGCTCCTACGAGCAGTACTTC. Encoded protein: CASSVGAVSSYEQYF.

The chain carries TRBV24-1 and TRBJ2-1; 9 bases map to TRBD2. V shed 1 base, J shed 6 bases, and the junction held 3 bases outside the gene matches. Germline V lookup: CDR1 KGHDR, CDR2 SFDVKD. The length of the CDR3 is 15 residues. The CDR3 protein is CATSDFPSGVNEQFF. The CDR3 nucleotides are TGTGCCACCAGTGATTTTCCTAGCGGGGTCAATGAGCAGTTCTTC.

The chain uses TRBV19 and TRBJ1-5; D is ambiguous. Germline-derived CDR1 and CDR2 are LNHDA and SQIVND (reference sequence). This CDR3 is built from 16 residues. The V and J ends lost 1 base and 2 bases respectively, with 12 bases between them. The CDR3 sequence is CASSIASNIRNQPQHF. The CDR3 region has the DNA TGTGCCAGTAGTATAGCCTCAAACATCCGCAATCAGCCCCAGCATTTT.

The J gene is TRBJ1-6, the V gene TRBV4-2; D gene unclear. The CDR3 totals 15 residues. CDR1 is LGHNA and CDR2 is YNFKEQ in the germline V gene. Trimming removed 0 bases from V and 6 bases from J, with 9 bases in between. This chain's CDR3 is CASSQERISNSPLHF. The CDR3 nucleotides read TGTGCCAGCAGCCAAGAGAGGATTTCTAATTCACCCCTCCACTTT.

The CDR3 region has the DNA TGTGCCAGTAGTATCGCTGACAGCTCCTACAATGAGCAGTTCTTC. Its translation: CASSIADSSYNEQFF. The chain uses TRBV19 and TRBJ2-1; TRBD1 is a possible D gene (5 bases). Trimming left V 3 bases short and J 0 bases short, with 9 bases between. The CDR3 covers 15 residues. CDR1 and CDR2 (germline): LNHDA, SQIVND (reference sequence). The variable domain in full, completed from reference TRBV19 and TRBJ2-1, reads DGGITQSPKYLFRKEGQNVTLSCEQNLNHDAMYWYRQDPGQGLRLIYYSQIVNDFQKGDIAEGYSVSREKKESFPLTVTSAQKNPTAFYLCASSIADSSYNEQFFGPGTRLTVL.

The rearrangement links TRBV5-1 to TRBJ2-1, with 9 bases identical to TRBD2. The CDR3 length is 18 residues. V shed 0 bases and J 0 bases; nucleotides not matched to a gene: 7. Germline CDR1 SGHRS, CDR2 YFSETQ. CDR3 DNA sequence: TGCGCCAGCAGCTTGGGTTTACTAGCGGGCCGCTCCTACAATGAGCAGTTCTTC. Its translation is CASSLGLLAGRSYNEQFF. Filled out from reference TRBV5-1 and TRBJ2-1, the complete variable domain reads KAGVTQTPRYLIKTRGQQVTLSCSPISGHRSVSWYQQTPGQGLQFLFEYFSETQRNKGNFPGRFSGRQFSNSRSEMNVSTLELGDSALYLCASSLGLLAGRSYNEQFFGPGTRLTVL.

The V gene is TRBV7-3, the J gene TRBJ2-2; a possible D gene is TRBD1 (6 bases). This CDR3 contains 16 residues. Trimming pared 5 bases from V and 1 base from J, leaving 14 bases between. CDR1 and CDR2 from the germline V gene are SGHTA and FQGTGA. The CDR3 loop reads CASSPLDSLNTGELFF. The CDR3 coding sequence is TGTGCCAGCAGCCCATTGGACAGTTTGAACACCGGGGAGCTGTTTTTT. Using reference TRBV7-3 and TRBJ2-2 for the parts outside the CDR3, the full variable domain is GAGVSQTPSNKVTEKGKYVELRCDPISGHTALYWYRQSLGQGPEFLIYFQGTGAADDSGLPNDRFFAVRPEGSVSTLKIQRTERGDSAVYLCASSPLDSLNTGELFFGEGSRLTVL.

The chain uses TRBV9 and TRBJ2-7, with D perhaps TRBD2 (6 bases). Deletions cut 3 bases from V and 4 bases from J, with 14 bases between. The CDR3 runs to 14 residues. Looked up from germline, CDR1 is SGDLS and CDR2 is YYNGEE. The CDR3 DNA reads TGTGCCAGCAGCGCGCTTGGGACTTCTTACGAGCAGTACTTC. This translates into CASSALGTSYEQYF.

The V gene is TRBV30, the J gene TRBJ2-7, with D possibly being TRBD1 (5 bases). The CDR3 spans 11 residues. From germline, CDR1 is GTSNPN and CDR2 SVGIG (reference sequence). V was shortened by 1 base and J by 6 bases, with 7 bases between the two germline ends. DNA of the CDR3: TGTGCCTGGAGTGGCAGGGCCGAGCAGTACTTC. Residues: CAWSGRAEQYF.

DNA for the CDR3: TGTGCCAGCTCACCTAAAACAGGGACGAACACTGAAGCTTTCTTT. Translation: CASSPKTGTNTEAFF. V and J are TRBV18 and TRBJ1-1, with TRBD1 as a possible D gene (6 bases). Trimming stripped 3 bases from V and 1 base from J, with 12 bases between. Germline CDR1 reads KGHSH; CDR2 reads LQKENI. CDR3 length: 15 amino acids.

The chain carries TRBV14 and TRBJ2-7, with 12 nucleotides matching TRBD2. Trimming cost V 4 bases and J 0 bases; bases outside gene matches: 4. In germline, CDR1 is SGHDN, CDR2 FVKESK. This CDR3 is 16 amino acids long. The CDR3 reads CASSRGTSGYSYEQYF. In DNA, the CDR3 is TGTGCCAGCAGCCGTGGGACTAGCGGGTACTCCTACGAGCAGTACTTC.

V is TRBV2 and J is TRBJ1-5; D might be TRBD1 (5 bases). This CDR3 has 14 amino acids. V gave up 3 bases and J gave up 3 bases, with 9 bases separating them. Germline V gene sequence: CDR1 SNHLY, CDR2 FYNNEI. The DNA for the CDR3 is TGTGCCAGCAGTGACAGGGTCCCCAATCAGCCCCAGCATTTT. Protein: CASSDRVPNQPQHF.

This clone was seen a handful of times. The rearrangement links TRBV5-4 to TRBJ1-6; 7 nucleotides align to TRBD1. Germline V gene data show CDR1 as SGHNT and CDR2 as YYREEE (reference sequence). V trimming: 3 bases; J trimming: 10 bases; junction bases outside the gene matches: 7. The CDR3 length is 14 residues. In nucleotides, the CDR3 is TGTGCCAGCAGCTCGCGACAGGGTGGCTCACCCCTCCACTTT. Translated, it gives CASSSRQGGSPLHF.

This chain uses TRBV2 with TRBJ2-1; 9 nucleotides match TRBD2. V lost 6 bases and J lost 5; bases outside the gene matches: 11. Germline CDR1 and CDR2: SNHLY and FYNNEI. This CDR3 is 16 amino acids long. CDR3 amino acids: CASRRSLAGPHNEQFF. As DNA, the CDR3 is TGTGCCAGCAGGAGGTCCCTAGCGGGGCCCCACAATGAGCAGTTCTTC.

Here the CDR3 DNA reads TGTGCCAGTAGTTCTCGACAGGGCCCAGATACGCAGTATTTT. Protein sequence: CASSSRQGPDTQYF. The chain recombines TRBV19 with TRBJ2-3; 7 nucleotides match TRBD1. J lost 4 bases, V lost 5 bases, and 6 bases had no gene match. This CDR3 is 14 amino acids long. Germline V CDR1 and CDR2: LNHDA, SQIVND (reference sequence).

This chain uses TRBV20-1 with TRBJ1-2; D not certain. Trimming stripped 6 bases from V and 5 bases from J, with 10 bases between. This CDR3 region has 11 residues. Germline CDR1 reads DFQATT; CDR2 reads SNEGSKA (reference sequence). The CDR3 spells CSAAGGYGYTF. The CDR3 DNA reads TGCAGTGCCGCGGGCGGTTATGGCTACACCTTC.

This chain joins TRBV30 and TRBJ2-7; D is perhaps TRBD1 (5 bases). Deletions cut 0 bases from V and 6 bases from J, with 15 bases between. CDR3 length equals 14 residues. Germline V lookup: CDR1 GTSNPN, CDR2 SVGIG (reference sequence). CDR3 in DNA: TGTGCCTGGAGTGTAAAAGGGGCTTGGGCCGAGCAGTACTTC. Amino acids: CAWSVKGAWAEQYF.